The clone carrying this T cell receptor beta chain occurred many times. This CDR3 comprises 14 residues. Trimming took off 4 bases at V and 3 bases at J, with 9 bases between the two ends. The germline V gene has CDR1 SNHLY and CDR2 FYNNEI. The data derive from a study of CDR3 diversity in severe acne. TCRdb itself ran the PCR reads through MiXCR, one entry per CDR3 protein. Among roughly 79,000 distinct CDR3 sequences, about half were seen once, and the ten largest hold roughly 12%. The chain combines TRBV2 with TRBJ2-2; D is uncertain. Sequencing used blood. This clonotype was sampled from a male donor with severe acne vulgaris. The CDR3 DNA follows: TGTGCCAGCAGTGGGAAATCTTACACCGGGGAGCTGTTTTTT. It codes for CASSGKSYTGELFF.